A single sample gave rise to the 31 T cell receptor beta chains below, sequenced in a study of CD8+ T cells in alopecia areata. Reverse transcribed after extraction, RNA yielded cDNA as the sequencing template. Clones were read by immunoSEQ multiplex PCR, and TCRdb kept only the in-frame ones, dropping some. The data contain 9,000 to 15,000 clones, around 60% of them singletons. Researchers took lesional scalp punch biopsies and peripheral blood from people who were alopecia areata patients. Sequencing was done on a sample of skin. These TCRs come from a human donor with alopecia areata.

This clone was detected a few times. The chain uses TRBV7-8 and TRBJ2-3, with D perhaps given as TRBD1 or TRBD2 (5 bases each). V shed 5 bases and J shed 2 bases, with 17 bases lying between them. CDR1 is SGHVS and CDR2 is FQNEAQ in the germline V gene. The CDR3 sequence is 16 residues long. CDR3 sequence: CASSPKRGGSTDTQYF. The CDR3 region has the DNA TGTGCCAGCAGCCCAAAGAGGGGCGGGTCCACAGATACGCAGTATTTT.

The CDR3: CASSSWGELETQYF. The DNA for the CDR3 is TGTGCCAGCAGTTCCTGGGGGGAATTGGAGACCCAGTACTTC. This chain uses TRBV6-6 with TRBJ2-5; a weak D match, TRBD2 (6 bases). Per the germline V gene, CDR1 is MNHNY and CDR2 is SVGAGI (reference sequence). This CDR3 comprises 14 residues. Trimming took off 4 bases at V and 5 bases at J, with 14 bases between the two ends.

The CDR3 nucleotides read TGTGCCAGCAGCCCATATCTCCCGGGACAGACGCAGTATTTT. Amino acids: CASSPYLPGQTQYF. The chain couples TRBV5-6 to TRBJ2-3, with 7 bases lining up with TRBD1. The CDR3 runs to 14 residues. V dropped 4 bases and J dropped 9; count of bases not matched to a gene: 11. From germline, CDR1 is SGHDT and CDR2 YYEEEE.

The chain employs TRBV5-7 and TRBJ1-1; D is ambiguous. TRBV5-7 is annotated as an ORF whose role is uncertain. Trimming pared 3 bases from V and 0 bases from J, leaving 12 bases between. The CDR3 is 15 amino acids. CDR3 nucleotides: TGTGCCAGCAGCTCGCTGGCGGCGATGAACACTGAAGCTTTCTTT. Its translation: CASSSLAAMNTEAFF.

This chain joins TRBV6-6 and TRBJ1-6; a weak D match, TRBD1 (6 bases). V lost 6 bases to trimming and J lost 9 bases, with 15 bases between them. CDR1 and CDR2 from the germline V gene are MNHNY and SVGAGI (reference sequence). There are 14 residues in the CDR3. DNA for the CDR3: TGTGCCAGCAGCGACGACAGGTTCTCTTCACCCCTCCACTTT. Translation gives CASSDDRFSSPLHF.

This rearrangement joins TRBV7-9 to TRBJ2-7; TRBD1 is a possible D gene (5 bases). This CDR3 region has 13 residues. The V end lost 6 bases, the J end lost 3 bases, and 12 bases lay between the germline ends. CDR1 is SEHNR, CDR2 FQNEAQ, per germline (reference sequence). CDR3 amino acids: CASSLGAFYEQYF. As DNA, the CDR3 is TGTGCCAGCAGTCTAGGGGCTTTCTACGAGCAGTACTTC.

V is TRBV5-1 and J is TRBJ1-1; D is unclear. Looked up from germline, CDR1 is SGHRS and CDR2 is YFSETQ. The CDR3 is 15 residues long. V was cut by 2 bases and J by 5 bases, with 16 bases left in between. The chain's CDR3 is CASSFIASGRTEAFF. In DNA, the CDR3 is TGCGCCAGCAGCTTTATCGCCTCTGGAAGGACTGAAGCTTTCTTT.

This clone has only a few counts. The V call is TRBV18, the J call TRBJ1-3, with D uncertain. The CDR3 sequence is 15 residues long. Germline assignment: CDR1 KGHSH and CDR2 LQKENI. V gave up 4 bases and J gave up 0 bases, with 10 bases separating them. The CDR3 here is CASSLAGSSGNTIYF. Written as DNA, the CDR3 is TGTGCCAGCTCACTTGCCGGGAGCTCTGGAAACACCATATATTTT. Variable domain in full (rest from reference TRBV18 and TRBJ1-3): NAGVMQNPRHLVRRRGQEARLRCSPMKGHSHVYWYRQLPEEGLKFMVYLQKENIIDESGMPKERFSAEFPKEGPSILRIQQVVRGDSAAYFCASSLAGSSGNTIYFGEGSWLTVV.

The gene calls are TRBV5-6 and TRBJ1-1, with D perhaps TRBD1 (6 bases). Between the trimmed V and J ends, which lost 6 bases and 5 bases, there was a span of 29 bases. Per germline, CDR1 SGHDT and CDR2 YYEEEE. The CDR3 runs 18 residues. The CDR3 DNA reads TGTGCCAGCACCCTCACGGCCGGGACACTTCACCCGGGAACTGAAGCTTTCTTT. Translating it yields CASTLTAGTLHPGTEAFF.

In this sample, this clone turned up a few times. The V and J genes are TRBV4-2 and TRBJ2-3; no clear D. With 0 bases removed from V and 1 base from J, the gap between germline ends came to 14 bases. The CDR3 loop spans 17 amino acids. Per the germline V gene, CDR1 is LGHNA and CDR2 is YNFKEQ. CDR3 region: CASSQDPGLDGTDTQYF. Here the CDR3 DNA reads TGTGCCAGCAGCCAAGATCCGGGTCTAGATGGCACAGATACGCAGTATTTT.

The rearrangement uses TRBV2 and TRBJ1-5, with D uncertain. The germline CDR1 and CDR2 sequences are SNHLY and FYNNEI. Trimming took 1 base from V and 7 from J, leaving 14 bases between them. The CDR3 length is 15 residues. Here the CDR3 DNA reads TGTGCCAGCAGTGAAGACCCGGGGATGAGACAGCCCCAGCATTTT. Protein product: CASSEDPGMRQPQHF.

The chain links TRBV6-1 to TRBJ1-5; no clear D. Germline CDR1 reads MNHNS; CDR2 reads SASEGT. There are 15 residues in the CDR3. The V gene lost 6 bases and the J gene lost 4 bases, with 16 bases spanning the gap. CDR3 bases: TGTGCCAGCAGGGAACTAAGGGAGATAAATCAGCCCCAGCATTTT. Its translation: CASRELREINQPQHF.

The V and J genes are TRBV5-1 and TRBJ2-7, with TRBD2 as a possible D gene (6 bases). Germline V gene lookup returns CDR1 SGHRS and CDR2 YFSETQ. V was clipped by 5 bases and J by 3 bases, with 15 bases between them. The CDR3 runs 14 residues. CDR3 protein: CASRRAGSLYEQYF. The CDR3 DNA reads as TGCGCCAGCAGGCGAGCGGGTTCGCTCTACGAGCAGTACTTC.

The chain joins TRBV6-6 to TRBJ2-1, with D uncertain. CDR3 length: 14 amino acids. Germline V gene data show CDR1 as MNHNY and CDR2 as SVGAGI (reference sequence). V lost 7 bases, J lost 4 bases, and 14 bases lay in between. CDR3 residues: CASTTTGRYNEQFF. The CDR3 nucleotides are TGTGCCAGCACCACGACTGGGCGGTACAATGAGCAGTTCTTC.

The V gene is TRBV10-2, the J gene TRBJ1-5; D ambiguous. The CDR3 loop spans 15 amino acids. Germline V CDR1 and CDR2: WSHSY, SAAADI. Trimming cost V 2 bases and J 7 bases, with 15 bases left between them. DNA of the CDR3: TGCGCCAGCAGTGAGACAAGCGGGTCATGGCAGCCCCAGCATTTT. It codes for CASSETSGSWQPQHF.

The chain couples TRBV19 to TRBJ2-1; 8 nucleotides align to TRBD2. The CDR3 totals 16 residues. Trimming cost V 4 bases and J 9 bases; bases outside gene matches: 14. Germline V gene lookup returns CDR1 LNHDA and CDR2 SQIVND (reference sequence). The CDR3 here is CASSTNLRGGSGEQFF. Written as DNA, the CDR3 is TGTGCCAGTAGTACCAACCTACGGGGGGGATCCGGTGAGCAGTTCTTC.

This clone was seen a handful of times. V usage is TRBV7-8 and J usage is TRBJ1-4; a possible D gene is TRBD1 (5 bases). Germline assignment: CDR1 SGHVS and CDR2 FQNEAQ. V dropped 4 bases and J dropped 5 bases, with 23 bases sitting between them. This CDR3 is built from 18 residues. The CDR3 sequence is CASSYPTGGAKGNEKLFF. The CDR3, as DNA: TGTGCCAGCAGCTATCCGACGGGTGGGGCTAAGGGGAATGAAAAACTGTTTTTT.

A note on this clone: Other DNA sequences within the sample encode an identical CDR3. This chain joins TRBV6-5 and TRBJ2-2; a weak D match, TRBD1 (6 bases). Germline values: CDR1 MNHEY, CDR2 SVGAGI. Trimming took 5 bases from V and 7 from J, leaving 14 bases between them. There are 14 residues in the CDR3. Written as DNA, the CDR3 is TGTGCCAGCAGTCCAACCACGGGACACGGGGAGCTGTTTTTT. This sequence encodes CASSPTTGHGELFF.

V usage is TRBV2 and J usage is TRBJ1-1; no reliable D call. There are 17 residues in the CDR3. V was cut by 10 bases and J by 1 base, with 25 bases left in between. Germline loops: CDR1 SNHLY, CDR2 FYNNEI. CDR3 protein: CATLGFQVSAWNTEAFF. In DNA, the CDR3 is TGTGCCACCCTCGGATTCCAGGTCTCCGCGTGGAACACTGAAGCTTTCTTT.

V usage is TRBV7-9 and J usage is TRBJ2-7; no reliable D call. The CDR3 is 15 amino acids. The V gene's germline CDR1 is SEHNR and CDR2 FQNEAQ (reference sequence). V dropped 5 bases and J dropped 3 bases, with 17 bases sitting between them. CDR3 sequence reads: CASSQEPFLVYEQYF. CDR3 coding DNA: TGTGCCAGCAGCCAAGAACCGTTCCTAGTCTACGAGCAGTACTTC.

The gene calls are TRBV7-4 and TRBJ1-1, with D maybe TRBD1 (5 bases). This CDR3 is built from 13 residues. Trimming stripped 3 bases from V and 5 bases from J, with 10 bases between. Germline loops: CDR1 SGHVT, CDR2 SQSDAQ. The chain's CDR3 is CASSLGVGTEAFF. In nucleotides, the CDR3 is TGTGCCAGCAGCTTGGGGGTAGGGACTGAAGCTTTCTTT.

The rearrangement links TRBV5-1 to TRBJ2-7, with D unresolved. This CDR3 spans 15 amino acids. The germline V and J ends were trimmed by 8 bases and 0 bases, with 18 bases remaining between them. The germline V gene encodes CDR1 SGHRS and CDR2 YFSETQ. This CDR3 is CASRTFPTGSYEQYF. The DNA for the CDR3 is TGCGCCAGTAGAACCTTTCCGACGGGCTCCTACGAGCAGTACTTC.

Relative to its sample, this clone is medium-sized. The genes are TRBV7-9 and TRBJ1-4; D is unclear. CDR1 is SEHNR, CDR2 FQNEAQ, per germline (reference sequence). Trimming removed 1 base from V and 4 bases from J, with 7 bases in between. The CDR3 spans 14 residues. In nucleotides, the CDR3 is TGTGCCAGCAGCTTAGTGGGCGATAATGAAAAACTGTTTTTT. The encoded protein is CASSLVGDNEKLFF.

The CDR3 reads CASSQAGTGSNYGYTF. The CDR3 DNA reads TGCGCCAGCAGCCAAGCCGGGACAGGGTCTAACTATGGCTACACCTTC. The chain uses TRBV4-1 and TRBJ1-2; the match to TRBD1 covers 9 bases. The CDR3 is made up of 16 amino acids. Germline V gene sequence: CDR1 MGHRA, CDR2 YSYEKL. V shed 1 base and J 0 bases; nucleotides not matched to a gene: 3.

The chain carries TRBV11-2 and TRBJ2-7; weak D call: TRBD1 (6 bases). Germline lookup yields CDR1 SGHAT and CDR2 FQNNGV. V lost 5 bases to trimming and J lost 5 bases, with 22 bases between them. This CDR3 is 16 amino acids long. CDR3 bases: TGTGCCAGCAGCCGAACCCACGACAGGCGCCTCGACGAGCAGTACTTC. It yields the protein CASSRTHDRRLDEQYF. The variable domain in full, completed from reference TRBV11-2 and TRBJ2-7, reads EAGVAQSPRYKIIEKRQSVAFWCNPISGHATLYWYQQILGQGPKLLIQFQNNGVVDDSQLPKDRFSAERLKGVDSTLKIQPAKLEDSAVYLCASSRTHDRRLDEQYFGPGTRLTVT.

This chain connects TRBV10-3 to TRBJ2-1; 8 positions agree with TRBD1. The junction had 10 bases not matched to a gene; V was cut back by 6 bases and J by 0 bases. This CDR3 contains 17 residues. Germline V gives CDR1 ENHRY, CDR2 SYGVKD. The DNA for the CDR3 is TGTGCCATCAGGGAAACCGACAGGGGTCTCTCCTACAATGAGCAGTTCTTC. Its translation: CAIRETDRGLSYNEQFF.

The chain combines TRBV6-6 with TRBJ2-5; 9 nucleotides agree with TRBD1. This CDR3 spans 13 amino acids. The V gene's germline CDR1 is MNHNY and CDR2 SVGAGI (reference sequence). Trimming removed 4 bases from V and 12 bases from J; junction bases left unmatched: 9. The CDR3 reads CASSSTNRDREYF. Here the CDR3 DNA reads TGTGCCAGCAGTTCGACCAACCGGGACAGGGAGTACTTC.

Concerning this clone itself: At one of its ends the junction is not consistent with the germline gene, which may arise from a read error. The J gene is TRBJ1-2, the V gene TRBV7-9, with a weak D call TRBD1 (6 bases). The CDR3 is 12 amino acids. The germline V gene encodes CDR1 SEHNR and CDR2 FQNEAQ (reference sequence). The CDR3 region is CARHKGEHGCTF. Here the CDR3 DNA reads TGTGCCCGCCATAAGGGGGAACATGGCTGCACCTTC. The variable domain in full, with the rest retrieved from reference TRBV7-9 and TRBJ1-2, is DTGVSQNPRHKITKRGQNVTFRCDPISEHNRLYWYRQTLGQGPEFLTYFQNEAQLEKSRLLSDRFSAERPKGSFSTLEIQRTEQGDSAMYLCARHKGEHGCTFGSGTRLTVV.

This clone is medium-sized (0.01 to 0.1%) by share. The V gene is TRBV7-2, the J gene TRBJ2-3, with 10 bases fitting TRBD2. The ends lost 0 bases at V and 9 bases at J; junction bases unmatched: 3. Germline assignment: CDR1 SGHTA and CDR2 FQGNSA. The CDR3 sequence is 14 residues long. CDR3 sequence (DNA): TGTGCCAGCAGCTTAGCGGTAGCGGGGGGAACGCAGTATTTT. It translates to CASSLAVAGGTQYF.

V gene TRBV6-5 combines with J gene TRBJ2-7; 12 bases are shared with TRBD2. CDR3 length: 14 residues. CDR1 is MNHEY and CDR2 is SVGAGI in the germline V gene. J lost 5 bases, V lost 6 bases, and 5 bases had no gene match. The CDR3: CASSRGLAGHEQYF. Written as DNA, the CDR3 is TGTGCCAGCAGCCGTGGACTAGCGGGACACGAGCAGTACTTC.

This clone ranks as medium-sized. The chain couples TRBV14 to TRBJ2-3, with D hard to call. The V end was cut by 4 bases, the J end by 8 bases, with 10 bases between. In germline, CDR1 is SGHDN, CDR2 FVKESK. This CDR3 comprises 12 residues. The CDR3 sequence is CASSPRGFTQYF. The CDR3 nucleotides are TGTGCCAGCAGCCCACGTGGTTTTACGCAGTATTTT. Full variable domain (remainder filled in from reference TRBV14 and TRBJ2-3): EAGVTQFPSHSVIEKGQTVTLRCDPISGHDNLYWYRRVMGKEIKFLLHFVKESKQDESGMPNNRFLAERTGGTYSTLKVQPAELEDSGVYFCASSPRGFTQYFGPGTRLTVL.